A single sample is the source of the 22 T cell receptor beta chains below, sequenced in a study of response to subunit inactivated influenza vaccine. Each CDR3 protein is one row after TCRdb ran MiXCR on the RT-PCR reads. Counted here are more than 450,000 distinct CDR3 sequences, about 10% occurring once; the ten biggest clones make up approximately 9.9%. The same sample was also used in a study of T cells expressing NK-cell markers. That paper adds: Libraries used 5'RACE template switching adding universal primer site and UMIs.

Material: PBMCs from blood, obtained on the day of vaccination. The origin of the receptors is a man aged 45-65 years who received an inactivated influenza vaccine.

V usage is TRBV5-1 and J usage is TRBJ2-7, with TRBD2 matching 7 bases. Germline lookup yields CDR1 SGHRS and CDR2 YFSETQ. V shed 4 bases and J 2 bases; nucleotides not matched to a gene: 15. The CDR3 has 17 amino acids. The CDR3 region is CASSPRVRPSGTYEQYF. In nucleotides, the CDR3 is TGCGCCAGCAGCCCTCGGGTTCGGCCTAGCGGAACCTACGAGCAGTACTTC.

This clonotype was seen a few times. The V and J genes are TRBV15 and TRBJ2-1; the match to TRBD1 covers 7 bases. CDR1 is LNHNV and CDR2 is YYDKDF in the germline V gene (reference sequence). V lost 0 bases and J lost 16; bases outside the gene matches: 6. CDR3 length: 12 residues. In nucleotides, the CDR3 is TGTGCCACCAGCAGAGAGACAGGGCGCGGTTTCTTC. It codes for CATSRETGRGFF. The whole variable domain, remainder taken from reference TRBV15 and TRBJ2-1, is DAMVIQNPRYQVTQFGKPVTLSCSQTLNHNVMYWYQQKSSQAPKLLFHYYDKDFNNEADTPDNFQSRRPNTSFCFLDIRSPGLGDTAMYLCATSRETGRGFFGPGTRLTVL.

This clonotype was detected ten times or more. The CDR3 DNA is TGCGCCAGTAACGTGGGTGATGAGCAGTTCTTC. As protein: CASNVGDEQFF. The gene calls are TRBV5-1 and TRBJ2-1; D remains unclear. Deletions cut 8 bases from V and 8 bases from J, with 11 bases between. The germline V gene encodes CDR1 SGHRS and CDR2 YFSETQ. This CDR3 is built from 11 residues.

There are a few counts of this clonotype. V is TRBV27 and J is TRBJ2-7; maybe TRBD2 (6 bases). The CDR3 totals 15 residues. Trimming removed 7 bases at V and 5 bases at J, with 21 bases between. The germline gives CDR1 MNHEY, CDR2 SMNVEV (reference sequence). CDR3 bases: TGTGCCAGCACCTACTCGGGGGAGGTCGGCCACGAGCAGTACTTC. Protein sequence: CASTYSGEVGHEQYF.

This clonotype has ten or more counts. The J gene is TRBJ2-3, the V gene TRBV4-3; D is ambiguous. V was pared by 4 bases and J by 7 bases, with 15 bases between. Germline CDR1 is LGHNA and CDR2 is YSLEER. The CDR3 sequence is 14 residues long. The CDR3 DNA reads as TGCGCCAGCAGCCTACATGGTCAGAGAAATACGCAGTATTTT. This sequence encodes CASSLHGQRNTQYF.

This chain links TRBV20-1 with TRBJ2-1; TRBD2 matches at 11 bases. The CDR3 consists of 14 residues. After removal of 5 bases from V and 4 bases from J, the junction contained 4 bases not matched to a gene. From germline, CDR1 is DFQATT and CDR2 SNEGSKA (reference sequence). The CDR3 sequence is CSALRLAGYNEQFF. The CDR3 DNA follows: TGCAGTGCTTTGAGACTAGCGGGGTACAATGAGCAGTTCTTC.

This clonotype was seen a handful of times. The gene calls are TRBV20-1 and TRBJ2-7; 11 bases match TRBD2. Losses at the gene ends were 2 bases for V and 0 bases for J; bases not matched to a gene: 12. Germline lookup yields CDR1 DFQATT and CDR2 SNEGSKA (reference sequence). This CDR3 has 18 residues. The CDR3 sequence: CSARPTTGLAVLSYEQYF. The DNA for the CDR3 is TGCAGTGCTAGACCAACCACGGGACTAGCGGTCCTCTCCTACGAGCAGTACTTC.

This clonotype appeared a few times. The chain recombines TRBV6-5 with TRBJ2-5; 13 positions match TRBD2. There are 18 residues in the CDR3. Per germline, CDR1 MNHEY and CDR2 SVGAGI. V shed 2 bases, J shed 4 bases, and the junction held 10 bases outside the gene matches. DNA of the CDR3: TGTGCCAGCAGTTACGATGGACTAGCGGGAGCAACGGGAGAGACCCAGTACTTC. Protein sequence: CASSYDGLAGATGETQYF.

The sample holds a few counts of this clonotype. The chain employs TRBV29-1 and TRBJ2-3, with D perhaps assigned TRBD1 or TRBD2 (5 bases each). CDR3 size: 14 residues. CDR1 is SQVTM and CDR2 is ANQGSEA in the germline V gene. Trimming removed 4 bases at V and 8 bases at J, with 19 bases between. The CDR3 here is CSVAMGLAEGTQYF. The CDR3 DNA reads as TGCAGCGTTGCAATGGGGCTAGCTGAGGGTACGCAGTATTTT.

There are a few counts of this clonotype. The V call is TRBV11-1, the J call TRBJ2-2, with TRBD2 matching over 11 bases. CDR1 is SGHAT, CDR2 FQDESV, per germline (reference sequence). V was clipped by 7 bases and J by 1 base; unmatched bases: 17. The CDR3 loop spans 20 amino acids. The CDR3 spells CASNHGYVRTSGRNTGELFF. CDR3 in DNA: TGTGCCAGCAACCACGGATATGTGAGAACTAGCGGGAGGAACACCGGGGAGCTGTTTTTT.

This chain uses TRBV7-9 with TRBJ2-7; no clear D gene. V was clipped by 6 bases and J by 6 bases, with 12 bases between them. CDR1 and CDR2 (germline): SEHNR, FQNEAQ (reference sequence). The CDR3 extends over 12 amino acids. CDR3 region: CASRWDAAEQYF. In DNA, the CDR3 is TGTGCCAGCAGGTGGGATGCCGCCGAGCAGTACTTC.

This clonotype showed up just a few times. The chain combines TRBV5-1 with TRBJ2-7, with 7 bases lining up with TRBD1. Germline CDR1 is SGHRS and CDR2 is YFSETQ. V shed 4 bases and J 3 bases; nucleotides not matched to a gene: 10. There are 15 residues in the CDR3. The DNA of the CDR3 is TGCGCCAGCAGCAATGGCATAGGGGGCGGCTACGAGCAGTACTTC. It translates to CASSNGIGGGYEQYF.

This clonotype was seen a handful of times. The chain carries TRBV4-1 and TRBJ2-2; 7 bases align to TRBD1. The CDR3 spans 19 residues. Germline assignment: CDR1 MGHRA and CDR2 YSYEKL. V lost 0 bases, J lost 4 bases, and 14 bases stayed unmatched. The CDR3 DNA is TGCGCCAGCAGCCAAGATTTCGTGAACCGGGACAGATCCACCGGGGAGCTGTTTTTT. Its protein is CASSQDFVNRDRSTGELFF.

This clonotype was counted between two and nine times. The CDR3 is CATSDLGGPLEQFF. In nucleotides, the CDR3 is TGTGCCACCAGTGATTTGGGTGGACCTCTTGAGCAGTTCTTC. The chain employs TRBV24-1 and TRBJ2-1; D gene unclear. Germline CDR1 KGHDR, CDR2 SFDVKD. CDR3 length equals 14 residues. V lost 0 bases and J lost 9, with 11 bases in between.

The chain combines TRBV7-8 with TRBJ2-2; tentative D call: TRBD1 (6 bases). Trimming pared 0 bases from V and 0 bases from J, leaving 11 bases between. The CDR3 length is 17 residues. Germline CDR1 is SGHVS and CDR2 is FQNEAQ. CDR3 sequence: CASSLAEGHANTGELFF. CDR3 in DNA: TGTGCCAGCAGCTTAGCAGAGGGACACGCGAACACCGGGGAGCTGTTTTTT.

The sample holds many counts of this clonotype. For the CDR3, the DNA is TGTGCCAGCAGTTCACGACAAGGGTTGTACGAGCAGTACTTC. This codes for CASSSRQGLYEQYF. The chain is built from TRBV28 and TRBJ2-7; D is unclear. V shed 4 bases and J shed 4 bases, with 14 bases lying between them. Germline V gene data show CDR1 as MDHEN and CDR2 as SYDVKM. The CDR3 consists of 14 residues. The full variable domain, rest sourced from reference TRBV28 and TRBJ2-7, is DVKVTQSSRYLVKRTGEKVFLECVQDMDHENMFWYRQDPGLGLRLIYFSYDVKMKEKGDIPEGYSVSREKKERFSLILESASTNQTSMYLCASSSRQGLYEQYFGPGTRLTVT.

This clonotype was seen a few times. The chain has TRBV24-1 and TRBJ1-5, with D possibly being TRBD1 (6 bases). Germline V gene data show CDR1 as KGHDR and CDR2 as SFDVKD. Trimming took 3 bases from V and 6 from J, leaving 8 bases between them. The CDR3 spans 13 residues. This chain's CDR3 is CATSDARGQPQHF. The CDR3 bases are TGTGCCACCAGTGATGCCAGGGGTCAGCCCCAGCATTTT.

This clonotype came up many times. The genes are TRBV5-1 and TRBJ2-1; D is perhaps TRBD2 (5 bases). The CDR3 extends over 16 amino acids. Trimming cost V 1 base and J 2 bases, with 13 bases left between them. Germline CDR1 is SGHRS and CDR2 is YFSETQ. The CDR3, as DNA: TGCGCCAGCAGCTTGAACGGGATGGAGGCCTACAATGAGCAGTTCTTC. Translated, it gives CASSLNGMEAYNEQFF.

The V and J genes are TRBV20-1 and TRBJ2-3; D is ambiguous. Deletions cut 1 base from V and 3 bases from J, with 8 bases between. The V gene's germline CDR1 is DFQATT and CDR2 SNEGSKA (reference sequence). The CDR3 covers 13 residues. Here the CDR3 DNA reads TGCAGTGCTAGAGGGTTCGGGACAGATACGCAGTATTTT. Protein: CSARGFGTDTQYF.

This clonotype was observed a few times. The gene calls are TRBV5-1 and TRBJ1-2; the D gene is possibly TRBD1 (6 bases). The CDR3 is made up of 14 amino acids. Trimming took 4 bases from V and 6 from J, leaving 16 bases between them. Germline CDR1 is SGHRS and CDR2 is YFSETQ. The CDR3 DNA reads TGCGCCAGCAGCGCACTGTCAGGGGCCAATGGCTACACCTTC. This translates into CASSALSGANGYTF.

This clonotype has a handful of counts. The chain carries TRBV20-1 and TRBJ1-2; a weak D match, TRBD1 (6 bases). CDR1 is DFQATT, CDR2 SNEGSKA, per germline (reference sequence). CDR3 length equals 17 residues. Trimming cost V 0 bases and J 4 bases, with 21 bases left between them. CDR3 loop: CSAREPYRESLGYGYTF. CDR3 coding DNA: TGCAGTGCTAGAGAACCGTACAGGGAATCTTTAGGCTATGGCTACACCTTC.

This clonotype was seen a few times. CDR3 sequence (DNA): TGTGCCAGCAGCTTAGTTAGGGTGACTAGCGGGGGGAATGAGCAGTTCTTC. Encoded protein: CASSLVRVTSGGNEQFF. The rearrangement links TRBV11-2 to TRBJ2-1, with 13 bases lining up with TRBD2. The CDR3 contains 17 residues. J was trimmed by 7 bases and V by 1 base; bases with no gene match: 7. Germline V CDR1 and CDR2: SGHAT, FQNNGV.